The present T cell receptor (beta chain) was sequenced within a study of blood T cells in healthy people across ages. CDR1 is KGHDR, CDR2 SFDVKD, per germline. The ends were cut back, 7 bases at V and 0 bases at J, with 13 bases in the middle. CDR3 length: 15 residues. Primed by a sample-barcoded 5' primer and a J-beta primer mix, a second PCR proceeded for about 6 to 11 cycles. TCRdb independently ran MiXCR on the 5' RACE reads; one entry per CDR3 protein. The sample yields about 1.8 million distinct CDR3 sequences, 49% seen once. Worth noting for this clonotype: Its antigen is not identified.

Study-wide results and caveats: A strong correlation was found between TCR beta diversity and the percentage of naive T cells. Long-lived donors had more naive CD4+ cells and higher diversity than aged donors.

The receptor was isolated from a woman aged 40 to 49 in good health. Sequencing was carried out using blood. The chain joins TRBV24-1 to TRBJ2-3, with D possibly TRBD1 on 6 matching bases. The DNA of the CDR3 is TGTGCCACCAGCCTCGGACAGCCTAGCACAGATACGCAGTATTTT. Protein: CATSLGQPSTDTQYF.